The 9 T cell receptor beta chains in this list originate from one sample, sequenced in a study of T-cell memory formation after mild COVID-19 (dated by TCRdb to the early 2020s). Libraries were made using 5' RACE. Data came from an Illumina NovaSeq 6000. TCRdb reprocessed the public reads (quality trimming at Q25 with fastp, clone calling with MiXCR) and kept in-frame beta chains. Rows merge per CDR3 protein into single entries with the most common DNA and genes. This sample holds about half a million distinct CDR3 sequences; approximately 18% were observed only once. Together, the top ten hold about 12% of the sample. Source material: PBMCs or a T cell subset sorted from them (not recorded which). These receptor sequences come from an adult woman who had mild COVID-19 (a few samples of this study predate the infection). The sample titles of this study are shuffled in the database, so cell type and time point are left out; the donor was told from shared clones.

This rearrangement joins TRBV3-1 to TRBJ2-1; 7 bases fit TRBD2. Germline CDR1 LGHDT, CDR2 YNNKEL (reference sequence). V dropped 3 bases and J dropped 14; count of bases not matched to a gene: 10. The CDR3 has 13 residues. CDR3: CASSHSSGPLEFF. Written as DNA, the CDR3 is TGTGCCAGCAGCCATTCTAGCGGACCCCTCGAGTTCTTC.

The chain joins TRBV5-5 to TRBJ1-1; 8 positions agree with TRBD1. Trimming at V came to 7 bases and at J to 2 bases, leaving 10 bases not matched to a gene. The germline V gene has CDR1 SGHKS and CDR2 YYEKEE (reference sequence). This CDR3 is built from 15 residues. The CDR3 sequence: CASQSRGQANTEAFF. The CDR3 DNA follows: TGTGCCAGCCAATCGAGGGGACAGGCTAACACTGAAGCTTTCTTT.

This clonotype was picked up a small number of times. The rearrangement joins TRBV20-1 to TRBJ1-1; unclear D gene. Trimming left V 5 bases short and J 8 bases short, with 12 bases between. The CDR3 has 11 residues. Germline V gives CDR1 DFQATT, CDR2 SNEGSKA (reference sequence). The CDR3 nucleotides are TGCAGTGCTCCCTTGAAGGACGAAGCTTTCTTT. As protein: CSAPLKDEAFF.

This clonotype has a handful of counts. The rearrangement uses TRBV7-2 and TRBJ2-3; 8 nucleotides agree with TRBD1. Trimming cost V 5 bases and J 1 base; bases outside gene matches: 8. The CDR3 consists of 16 residues. Germline V gene sequence: CDR1 SGHTA, CDR2 FQGNSA. The DNA for the CDR3 is TGTGCCAGCAGCCCAAACCCGGGACAGGGCACAGATACGCAGTATTTT. This encodes CASSPNPGQGTDTQYF.

The V call is TRBV4-1, the J call TRBJ2-3, with a tentative D call TRBD2 (7 bases). This CDR3 is 14 amino acids long. V gave up 6 bases and J gave up 1 base, with 11 bases separating them. Germline CDR1 is MGHRA and CDR2 is YSYEKL. The CDR3 bases are TGCGCCAGCAGGGGGGCGGGAGGCACAGATACGCAGTATTTT. It specifies CASRGAGGTDTQYF.

The V call is TRBV7-8, the J call TRBJ2-7; TRBD1 matches 7 bases. Germline trimming cut 5 bases from V and 5 bases from J; bases unmatched to any gene: 12. Germline values: CDR1 SGHVS, CDR2 FQNEAQ. The CDR3 is made up of 15 amino acids. The CDR3 DNA sequence: TGTGCCAGCAGCCCTTCCGGGACAGTTCTTCACGAGCAGTACTTC. This codes for CASSPSGTVLHEQYF. The entire variable domain, with the rest obtained from reference TRBV7-8 and TRBJ2-7, is as follows: GAGVSQSPRYKVAKRGQDVALRCDPISGHVSLFWYQQALGQGPEFLTYFQNEAQLDKSGLPSDRFFAERPEGSVSTLKIQRTQQEDSAVYLCASSPSGTVLHEQYFGPGTRLTVT.

This rearrangement joins TRBV24-1 to TRBJ1-3, with TRBD1 as a possible D gene (6 bases). Germline CDR1 KGHDR, CDR2 SFDVKD. The CDR3 is made up of 15 amino acids. Trimming stripped 3 bases from V and 4 bases from J, with 12 bases between. CDR3 residues: CATSDHRTEGNTIYF. The CDR3 DNA sequence: TGTGCCACCAGTGATCACCGGACAGAAGGAAACACCATATATTTT.

A few counts support this clonotype. The chain uses TRBV4-2 and TRBJ2-3; D is possibly TRBD1 (6 bases). Looked up from germline, CDR1 is LGHNA and CDR2 is YNFKEQ. The CDR3 length is 15 residues. Trimming shortened V by 1 base and J by 3 bases, and 11 bases separated the two germline ends. The CDR3 loop reads CASSQVSGETDTQYF. The CDR3 nucleotides are TGTGCCAGCAGCCAAGTGTCAGGGGAAACAGATACGCAGTATTTT.

The chain joins TRBV6-6 to TRBJ2-7, with TRBD2 matching 11 bases. Germline V gene lookup returns CDR1 MNHNY and CDR2 SVGAGI (reference sequence). The CDR3 loop spans 14 amino acids. J lost 4 bases, V lost 4 bases, and 3 bases had no gene match. The CDR3 DNA reads as TGTGCCAGCAGTTCTCTAGCGGGAGGTTACGAGCAGTACTTC. Amino acid sequence: CASSSLAGGYEQYF.